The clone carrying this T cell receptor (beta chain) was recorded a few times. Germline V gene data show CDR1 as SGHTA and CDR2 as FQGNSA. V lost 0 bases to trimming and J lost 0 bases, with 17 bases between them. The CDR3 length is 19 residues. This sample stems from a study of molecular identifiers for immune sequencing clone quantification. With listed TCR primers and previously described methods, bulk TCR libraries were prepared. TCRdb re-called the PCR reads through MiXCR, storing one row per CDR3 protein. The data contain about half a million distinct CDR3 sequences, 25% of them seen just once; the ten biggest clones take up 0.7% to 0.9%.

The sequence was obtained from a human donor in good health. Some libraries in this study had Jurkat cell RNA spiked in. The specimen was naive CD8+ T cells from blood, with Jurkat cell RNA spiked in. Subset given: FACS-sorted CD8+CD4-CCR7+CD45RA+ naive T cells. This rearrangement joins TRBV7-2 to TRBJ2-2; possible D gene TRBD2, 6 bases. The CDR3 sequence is CASSLALGGVHTNTGELFF. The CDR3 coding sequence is TGTGCCAGCAGCTTAGCGCTAGGAGGGGTCCATACGAACACCGGGGAGCTGTTTTTT. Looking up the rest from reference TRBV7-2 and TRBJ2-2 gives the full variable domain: GAGVSQSPSNKVTEKGKDVELRCDPISGHTALYWYRQSLGQGLEFLIYFQGNSAPDKSGLPSDRFSAERTGGSVSTLTIQRTQQEDSAVYLCASSLALGGVHTNTGELFFGEGSRLTVL.